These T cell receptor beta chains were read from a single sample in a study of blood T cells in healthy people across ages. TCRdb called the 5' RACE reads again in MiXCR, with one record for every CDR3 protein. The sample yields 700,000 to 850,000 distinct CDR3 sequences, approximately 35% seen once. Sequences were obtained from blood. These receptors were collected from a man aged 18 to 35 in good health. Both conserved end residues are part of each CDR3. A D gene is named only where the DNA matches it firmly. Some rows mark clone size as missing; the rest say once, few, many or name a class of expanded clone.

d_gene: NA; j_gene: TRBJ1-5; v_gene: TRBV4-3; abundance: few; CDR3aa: CASSPSADRNQPQHF; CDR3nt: TGCGCCAGCAGCCCTTCCGCAGATCGCAATCAGCCCCAGCATTTT
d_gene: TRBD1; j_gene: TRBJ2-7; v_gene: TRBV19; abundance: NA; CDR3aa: CASSMRDSETYEQYF; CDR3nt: TGTGCCAGTAGTATGAGGGACAGTGAAACCTACGAGCAGTACTTC
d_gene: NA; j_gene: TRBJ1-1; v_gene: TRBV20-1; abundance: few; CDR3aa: CSCYMGSTEAFF; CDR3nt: TGCAGCTGCTACATGGGGAGCACTGAAGCTTTCTTT
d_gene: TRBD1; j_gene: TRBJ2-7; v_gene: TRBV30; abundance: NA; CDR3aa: CAWSRQGREQYF; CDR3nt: TGTGCCTGGAGTCGACAGGGGCGCGAGCAGTACTTC
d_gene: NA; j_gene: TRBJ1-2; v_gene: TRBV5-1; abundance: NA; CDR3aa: CASSFAAVTNYGYTF; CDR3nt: TGCGCCAGCAGCTTTGCGGCAGTAACTAACTATGGCTACACCTTC
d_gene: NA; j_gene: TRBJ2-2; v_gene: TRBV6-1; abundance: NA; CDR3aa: CASSDLERTTLTGELFF; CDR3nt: TGTGCCAGCAGTGACTTGGAGAGGACTACCCTCACCGGGGAGCTGTTTTTT
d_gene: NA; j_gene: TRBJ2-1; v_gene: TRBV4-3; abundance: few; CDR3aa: CASSQGGVPFSYNEQFF; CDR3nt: TGCGCCAGCAGCCAAGGGGGAGTACCCTTCTCCTACAATGAGCAGTTCTTC
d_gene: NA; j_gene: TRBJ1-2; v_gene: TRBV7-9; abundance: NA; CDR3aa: CASSSTDLPYGHTF; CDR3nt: TGTGCCAGCAGCTCAACGGACCTGCCCTATGGCCACACCTTC
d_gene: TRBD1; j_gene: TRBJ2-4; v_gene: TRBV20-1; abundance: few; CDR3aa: CSQFSRTGENIQYF; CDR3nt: TGCAGCCAATTTTCCAGGACAGGGGAGAACATTCAGTACTTC
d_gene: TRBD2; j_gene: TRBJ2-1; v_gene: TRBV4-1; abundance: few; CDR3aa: CASSQRGATYNEQFF; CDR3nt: TGCGCCAGCAGCCAGCGGGGGGCTACCTACAATGAGCAGTTCTTC
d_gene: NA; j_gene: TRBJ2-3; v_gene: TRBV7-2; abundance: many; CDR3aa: CASSFGGPPDTQYF; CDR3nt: TGTGCCAGCAGCTTCGGGGGTCCCCCAGATACGCAGTATTTT
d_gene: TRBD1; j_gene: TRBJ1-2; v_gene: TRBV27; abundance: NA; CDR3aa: CASRATPLGQINYGYTF; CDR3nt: TGTGCCAGCAGAGCCACGCCATTGGGACAGATTAACTATGGCTACACCTTC
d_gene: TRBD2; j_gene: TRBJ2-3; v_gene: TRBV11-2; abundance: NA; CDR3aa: CASRQTSGGDTDTQYF; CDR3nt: TGTGCCAGCAGACAAACTAGCGGGGGGGACACAGATACGCAGTATTTT
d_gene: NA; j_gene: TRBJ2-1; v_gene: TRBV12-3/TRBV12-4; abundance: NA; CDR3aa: CASSRVGEQFF; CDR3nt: TGTGCCAGCAGTCGGGTAGGTGAGCAGTTCTTC
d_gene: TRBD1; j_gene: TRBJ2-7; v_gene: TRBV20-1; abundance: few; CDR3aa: CSARQDRGTYEQYF; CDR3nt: TGCAGTGCTAGGCAGGACAGGGGGACCTACGAGCAGTACTTC
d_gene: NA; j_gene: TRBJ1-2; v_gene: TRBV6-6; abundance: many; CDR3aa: CASSYLTGVYGYTF; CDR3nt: TGTGCCAGCAGCTACTTGACAGGCGTATATGGCTACACCTTC
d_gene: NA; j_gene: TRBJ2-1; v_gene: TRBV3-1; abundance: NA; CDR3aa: CASSPRSSGRSYNEQFF; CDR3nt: TGTGCCAGCAGCCCTAGAAGTTCAGGGCGCTCCTACAATGAGCAGTTCTTC
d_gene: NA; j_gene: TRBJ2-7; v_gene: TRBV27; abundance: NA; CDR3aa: CATVRGASYYEQYF; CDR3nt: TGTGCCACGGTCCGAGGAGCATCTTACTACGAGCAGTACTTC
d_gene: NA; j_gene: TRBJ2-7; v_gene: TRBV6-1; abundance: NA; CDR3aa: CASSEGGDGSYEQYF; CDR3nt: TGTGCCAGCAGTGAGGGGGGTGACGGCTCCTACGAGCAGTACTTC
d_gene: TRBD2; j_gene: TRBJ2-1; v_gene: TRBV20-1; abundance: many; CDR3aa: CSASPGTSFFNEQFF; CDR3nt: TGCAGTGCTAGTCCCGGGACTAGCTTTTTTAATGAGCAGTTCTTC
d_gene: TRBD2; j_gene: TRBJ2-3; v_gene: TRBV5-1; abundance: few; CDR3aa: CASSDRTSGGEYF; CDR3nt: TGCGCCAGCAGCGACAGGACTAGCGGGGGAGAGTATTTT
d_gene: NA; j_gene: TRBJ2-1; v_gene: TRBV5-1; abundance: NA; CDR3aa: CASSLAGYSSYNEQFF; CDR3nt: TGCGCCAGCAGCTTGGCGGGGTATAGCTCCTACAATGAGCAGTTCTTC
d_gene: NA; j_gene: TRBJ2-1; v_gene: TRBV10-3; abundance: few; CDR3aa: CAISEVRVVNEQFF; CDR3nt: TGTGCCATCAGTGAGGTCAGGGTCGTGAATGAGCAGTTCTTC
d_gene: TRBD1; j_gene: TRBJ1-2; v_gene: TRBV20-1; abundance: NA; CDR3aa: CSARDIQGAPYYGYTF; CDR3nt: TGCAGTGCTAGAGATATTCAGGGGGCGCCATACTATGGCTACACCTTC
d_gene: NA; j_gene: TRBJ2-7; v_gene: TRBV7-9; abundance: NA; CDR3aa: CASNRNPSSYEQYF; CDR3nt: TGTGCCAGCAACAGGAATCCGAGCTCCTACGAGCAGTACTTC
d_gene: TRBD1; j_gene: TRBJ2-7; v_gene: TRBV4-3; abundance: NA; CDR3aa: CASSHTLQGGFYEQYF; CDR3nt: TGCGCCAGCAGCCACACCTTACAGGGGGGCTTCTACGAGCAGTACTTC